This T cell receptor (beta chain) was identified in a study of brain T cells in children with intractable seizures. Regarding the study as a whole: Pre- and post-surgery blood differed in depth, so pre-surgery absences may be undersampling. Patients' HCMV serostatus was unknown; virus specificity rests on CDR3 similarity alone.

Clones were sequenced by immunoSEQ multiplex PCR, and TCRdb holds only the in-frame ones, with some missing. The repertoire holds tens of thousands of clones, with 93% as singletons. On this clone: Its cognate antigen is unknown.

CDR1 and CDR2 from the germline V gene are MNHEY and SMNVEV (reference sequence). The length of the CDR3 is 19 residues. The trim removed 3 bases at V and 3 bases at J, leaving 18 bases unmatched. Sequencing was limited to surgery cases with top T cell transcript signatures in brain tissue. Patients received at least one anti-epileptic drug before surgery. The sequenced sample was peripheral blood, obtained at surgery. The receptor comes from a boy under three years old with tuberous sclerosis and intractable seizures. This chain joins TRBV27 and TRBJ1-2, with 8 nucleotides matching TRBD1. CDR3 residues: CASSFIVRDRPGAYYGYTF. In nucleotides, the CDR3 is TGTGCCAGCAGTTTTATTGTCCGGGACAGGCCAGGGGCCTACTATGGCTACACCTTC.